The 20 T cell receptor beta chains given below trace back to one sample, sequenced in a study of blood T cell repertoires in COVID-19. The assay was immunoSEQ multiplex PCR, and TCRdb's table has in-frame clones only and misses some. Among under 200,000 clones listed, 75% to 90% were seen once. Specimen: peripheral blood. The receptors shown here come from a woman between 55 and 75 years old with acute or convalescent COVID-19.

The CDR3 bases are TGTGCCAGCAGTTTATCGCTTGGAGGCAATCAGCCCCAGCATTTT. It is translated as CASSLSLGGNQPQHF. The gene calls are TRBV27 and TRBJ1-5; no definite D call. Trimming left V 0 bases short and J 2 bases short, with 8 bases between. CDR3 length: 15 residues. Germline CDR1 reads MNHEY; CDR2 reads SMNVEV (reference sequence).

V gene TRBV19 combines with J gene TRBJ2-7; D possibly corresponds to TRBD2 (5 bases). The germline CDR1 and CDR2 sequences are LNHDA and SQIVND (reference sequence). This CDR3 has 17 residues. Trimming left V 5 bases short and J 6 bases short, with 26 bases between. The CDR3 region is CASSSFQLLGEAAEQYF. The CDR3 DNA follows: TGTGCCAGTAGTTCCTTCCAACTCCTGGGAGAGGCAGCCGAGCAGTACTTC.

This chain uses TRBV5-5 with TRBJ1-2, with unresolved D. V gave up 0 bases and J gave up 3 bases, with 9 bases separating them. This CDR3 has 14 amino acids. Germline assignment: CDR1 SGHKS and CDR2 YYEKEE (reference sequence). The CDR3 nucleotides read TGTGCCAGCAGCTTGGCGTTCGCGGACTATGGCTACACCTTC. Its protein product is CASSLAFADYGYTF.

The chain carries TRBV29-1 and TRBJ1-4, with 8 bases identical to TRBD1. The germline V gene has CDR1 SQVTM and CDR2 ANQGSEA. The CDR3 spans 12 residues. Trimming cost V 4 bases and J 6 bases; bases outside gene matches: 1. Here the CDR3 reads CSVVDRDEKLFF. CDR3 nucleotide sequence: TGCAGCGTTGTGGACAGGGATGAAAAACTGTTTTTT.

CDR3 nucleotides: TGTGCCAGCAGCCTCATCGCGGGGGATGGGGCAGATACGCAGTATTTT. Translation: CASSLIAGDGADTQYF. The V gene is TRBV4-2, the J gene TRBJ2-3; 7 nucleotides align to TRBD2. Looked up from germline, CDR1 is LGHNA and CDR2 is YNFKEQ. The CDR3 covers 16 residues. The V and J ends lost 4 bases and 4 bases, in that order; junction bases with no gene match: 11.

The chain recombines TRBV6-2 or TRBV6-3 with TRBJ1-2; D not certain. Germline loops: CDR1 MNHEY, CDR2 SVGEGT. This CDR3 has 12 residues. V gave up 2 bases and J gave up 5 bases, with 6 bases separating them. The CDR3 reads CASSYAGYGYTF. The CDR3 DNA follows: TGTGCCAGCAGTTACGCGGGGTATGGCTACACCTTC.

The chain carries TRBV2 and TRBJ1-1; 7 nucleotides agree with TRBD1. This CDR3 comprises 15 residues. V was pared by 6 bases and J by 0 bases, with 7 bases of the junction left unmatched. In germline, CDR1 is SNHLY, CDR2 FYNNEI. The CDR3 DNA is TGTGCCAGCAGCCGGGAGGGACAGTTGAACACTGAAGCTTTCTTT. Protein: CASSREGQLNTEAFF.

A few counts support this clone. V and J are TRBV11-2 and TRBJ2-6; D gene uncertain. The CDR3 length is 17 residues. Germline lookup yields CDR1 SGHAT and CDR2 FQNNGV. Trimming took off 1 base at V and 0 bases at J, with 10 bases between the two ends. In DNA form, the CDR3 reads TGTGCCAGCAGCTTAGGCCTCGCGAGCTCTGGGGCCAACGTCCTGACTTTC. Translated: CASSLGLASSGANVLTF.

The chain carries TRBV2 and TRBJ1-5, with 10 bases identical to TRBD1. Germline V gives CDR1 SNHLY, CDR2 FYNNEI. The ends lost 7 bases at V and 6 bases at J; junction bases unmatched: 9. The CDR3 contains 15 residues. The CDR3 sequence is CASKKDRGNIQPQHF. Written as DNA, the CDR3 is TGTGCCAGCAAAAAGGACAGGGGGAATATTCAGCCCCAGCATTTT.

This chain joins TRBV7-2 and TRBJ1-4; the match to TRBD1 covers 8 bases. The length of the CDR3 is 16 residues. The V gene's germline CDR1 is SGHTA and CDR2 FQGNSA. Trimming cost V 0 bases and J 8 bases; bases outside gene matches: 8. The CDR3 is CASSLAPRTGREKLFF. In nucleotides, the CDR3 is TGTGCCAGCAGCTTAGCGCCACGGACAGGGAGGGAAAAACTGTTTTTT.

This clone was seen a few times. This chain connects TRBV19 to TRBJ1-6; no reliable D call. Germline lookup yields CDR1 LNHDA and CDR2 SQIVND (reference sequence). The germline V and J ends were trimmed by 2 bases and 5 bases, with 7 bases remaining between them. This CDR3 region has 14 residues. The CDR3 DNA reads TGTGCCAGTAGTATACGATCGGATAATTCACCCCTCCACTTT. Residues: CASSIRSDNSPLHF.

This clone appeared once. The V gene is TRBV7-6, the J gene TRBJ2-1, with TRBD2 matching 12 bases. The V segment lost 6 bases and the J segment 7 bases; nucleotides outside the gene matches: 7. CDR3 length equals 15 residues. Germline V CDR1 and CDR2: SGHVS, FNYEAQ. The CDR3 here is CASRSSGGARNEQFF. The DNA of the CDR3 is TGTGCCAGCAGGTCTAGCGGGGGGGCCAGAAATGAGCAGTTCTTC.

This clone was detected only a few times. This chain connects TRBV5-1 to TRBJ2-7; 11 nucleotides agree with TRBD2. Germline CDR1 and CDR2: SGHRS and YFSETQ. J lost 2 bases, V lost 2 bases, and 0 bases had no gene match. This CDR3 has 14 amino acids. The CDR3 coding sequence is TGCGCCAGCAGCTTTAGCGGGGGGGCCTACGAGCAGTACTTC. Residues: CASSFSGGAYEQYF.

Details on this clone: Distinct nucleotide sequences in the sample also encode this CDR3. The V call is TRBV2, the J call TRBJ1-6; 7 bases align to TRBD1. Germline CDR1 is SNHLY and CDR2 is FYNNEI. V lost 4 bases and J lost 10; bases outside the gene matches: 4. This CDR3 spans 13 amino acids. CDR3 amino acids: CASSGQGGSPLHF. The CDR3 DNA follows: TGTGCCAGCAGTGGGCAGGGGGGATCACCCCTCCACTTT.

This rearrangement joins TRBV24-1 to TRBJ1-2; 12 positions match TRBD1. The V gene end was trimmed by 3 bases and the J gene end by 8 bases; junction bases not matched to a gene: 15. CDR1 and CDR2 from the germline V gene are KGHDR and SFDVKD. The CDR3 is made up of 18 amino acids. The CDR3 reads CATSDRSGTGGIRGGYTF. The CDR3 DNA follows: TGTGCCACCAGTGATCGCTCCGGGACAGGGGGCATTCGTGGAGGCTACACCTTC.

The chain employs TRBV10-3 and TRBJ1-2; D gene unclear. Trimming stripped 3 bases from V and 2 bases from J, with 10 bases between. The CDR3 has 14 amino acids. Germline V CDR1 and CDR2: ENHRY, SYGVKD. This CDR3 reads CAISDNTQNYGYTF. The CDR3 bases are TGTGCCATCAGTGATAACACGCAAAACTATGGCTACACCTTC.

This clone was counted between two and nine times. The V call is TRBV6-4, the J call TRBJ2-1, with 9 nucleotides matching TRBD2. After removal of 2 bases from V and 3 bases from J, the junction contained 2 bases not matched to a gene. The V gene's germline CDR1 is MRHNA and CDR2 SNTAGT. The CDR3 is 15 residues long. The CDR3 DNA sequence: TGTGCCAGCAGTGACGCGGGGGGGGACTACAATGAGCAGTTCTTC. Its protein is CASSDAGGDYNEQFF.

The rearrangement links TRBV18 to TRBJ2-7; 8 bases align to TRBD2. V trimming: 3 bases; J trimming: 7 bases; junction bases outside the gene matches: 2. CDR1 and CDR2 from the germline V gene are KGHSH and LQKENI. This CDR3 is built from 12 residues. Written as DNA, the CDR3 is TGTGCCAGCTCACCGTCGGGGGGGGAGCAGTACTTC. It translates to CASSPSGGEQYF.

This rearrangement joins TRBV6-1 to TRBJ2-3, with a weak D call TRBD1 (6 bases). This CDR3 region has 13 residues. Per germline, CDR1 MNHNS and CDR2 SASEGT. The V and J ends lost 3 bases and 8 bases respectively, with 12 bases between them. For the CDR3, the DNA is TGTGCCAGCAGTGATACAGGGTCGGGTACGCAGTATTTT. Translation: CASSDTGSGTQYF.

The chain links TRBV6-6 to TRBJ2-2, with D possibly TRBD1 on 6 matching bases. There are 14 residues in the CDR3. The germline CDR1 and CDR2 sequences are MNHNY and SVGAGI (reference sequence). V lost 2 bases and J 5 bases, leaving 9 bases between the germline ends. The CDR3 sequence: CASSYRGGTGELFF. In DNA, the CDR3 is TGTGCCAGCAGTTACCGAGGGGGAACCGGGGAGCTGTTTTTT.